The rows below give T cell receptor beta chains drawn from one sample of a study of blood T cell repertoires in COVID-19. Here immunoSEQ multiplex PCR was the method, and the copy in TCRdb shows in-frame clones only, minus some. The table lists 200,000 to 250,000 clones, about 90% of them singletons. The sequenced sample was peripheral blood. Receptor source: a woman between 45 and 60 years old with acute or convalescent COVID-19. The CDR3 runs from the conserved cysteine through the conserved F or W. The D gene is left open where the match is weak. Size values are once, few and many counts, or a class for expanded clones, and some rows have none.

>NA|NA|TRBJ1-5|TRBV6-5
TGTGCCAGCAGTCGACAGCCTTATAGCAATCAGCCCCAGCATTTT
CASSRQPYSNQPQHF
>NA|NA|TRBJ2-2|TRBV11-2
TGTGCCAGCAGCCATAGAGACTGGCGGGCGAGGGCCGGGGAGCTGTTTTTT
CASSHRDWRARAGELFF
>TRBD1|NA|TRBJ2-7|TRBV15
TGTGCCACCAGTCTTGACAGGGGTCTCAACTACGAGCAGTACTTC
CATSLDRGLNYEQYF
>TRBD1|once|TRBJ1-2|TRBV5-1
TGCGCCAGCAGCTGGGACAGGGGGCCGTTGGACTATGGCTACACCTTC
CASSWDRGPLDYGYTF
>NA|NA|TRBJ2-1|TRBV21-1
TGTGCCAGCAGCAAAGCCCGACAGGGGCCGAACCCCCACAATGAGCAGTTCTTC
CASSKARQGPNPHNEQFF
>NA|few|TRBJ2-3|TRBV2
TGTGCCAGCATAGGAGGAAGCGGGCTTAGCACAGATACGCGGTATTTT
CASIGGSGLSTDTRYF
>NA|NA|TRBJ2-6|TRBV19
TGTGCCAGTAAGCCCCCCTCCCCTGGGGCCAACGTCCTGACTTTC
CASKPPSPGANVLTF
>NA|NA|TRBJ1-2|TRBV7-2
TGTGCCAGCATCAGGGCCCAAGGTTATGGCTACACCTTC
CASIRAQGYGYTF
>TRBD2|NA|TRBJ2-3|TRBV27
TGTGCCAGCTCCAGCGGGGGAGATACGCAGTATTTT
CASSSGGDTQYF
>TRBD1|NA|TRBJ2-7|TRBV7-9
TGTGCCAGCAGCCAAAGCGTCGGGACAGGGATCAAAGAGCAGTACTTC
CASSQSVGTGIKEQYF
>NA|NA|TRBJ1-5|TRBV12-3/TRBV12-4
TGTGCCAGCAGTTTCCCGGGCGGGCAGCCCCAGCATTTT
CASSFPGGQPQHF
>NA|NA|TRBJ2-2|TRBV12-3/TRBV12-4
TGTGCCAGCAGTTTCTCGGGGGAGCTGTTTTTT
CASSFSGELFF
>NA|NA|TRBJ1-2|TRBV27
TGTGCCAGCAGCCAGACAGCCATTAACTATGGCTACACCTTC
CASSQTAINYGYTF
>NA|NA|TRBJ1-5|TRBV10-3
TGTGCCATCAGTGAGGATAATCCATGGGGGGGGCCCAATCAGCCCCAGCATTTT
CAISEDNPWGGPNQPQHF
>NA|NA|TRBJ1-5|TRBV19
TGTGCCAGTAGTATAGATGGAGGGAAGGGTCAGCCCCAGCATTTT
CASSIDGGKGQPQHF
>TRBD1|NA|TRBJ1-1|TRBV6-5
TGTGCCAGCAGCGTGACAGGGTCGAACACTGAAGCTTTCTTT
CASSVTGSNTEAFF
>NA|NA|TRBJ1-3|TRBV7-2
TGTGCCAGCAGCTTAGTAGGACAGGGAAACACCATATATTTT
CASSLVGQGNTIYF
>NA|NA|TRBJ1-1|TRBV7-9
TGTGCCAGCAGCTTATATCTTGGCCGGGGGTTGAACACTGAAGCTTTCTTT
CASSLYLGRGLNTEAFF
>NA|NA|TRBJ2-5|TRBV19
TGTGCCAGTAGCCAAACGGACACGAAAGAGACCCAGTACTTC
CASSQTDTKETQYF
>TRBD1|NA|TRBJ1-5|TRBV9
TGTGCCAGCAGCGTGGCCGGGACAGGGGACCAGCCCCAGCATTTT
CASSVAGTGDQPQHF
>NA|NA|TRBJ1-1|TRBV30
TGTGCCTGGAGTGTGTGGGGAGGTGAGGGCACTGAAGCTTTCTTT
CAWSVWGGEGTEAFF
>NA|NA|TRBJ1-2|TRBV5-6
TGTGCCAGCAGCTTGGTCAGGATCACACCCGCGGGAGGCTACACCTTC
CASSLVRITPAGGYTF
>NA|NA|TRBJ2-3|TRBV30
TGTGCCTGGAGTTACAGTTGGGCAGATACGCAGTATTTT
CAWSYSWADTQYF
>TRBD2|NA|TRBJ2-1|TRBV18
TGTGCCAGCTCACCGGGACTAGTCGACGAGCAGTTCTTC
CASSPGLVDEQFF
>TRBD2|NA|TRBJ2-3|TRBV4-1
TGCGCCAGCAGCCAAGGGACTGGACTAGCGGGGGGGCCTGATACGCAGTATTTT
CASSQGTGLAGGPDTQYF
>NA|NA|TRBJ2-4|TRBV7-2
TGTGCCAGCAGCTTAGCGCTAGGTTCTCCCATTCAGTACTTC
CASSLALGSPIQYF
>NA|NA|TRBJ1-1|TRBV7-2
TGTGCCAGCAGCTCGGGATATCGGACAGTGATGGATGAAGCTTTCTTT
CASSSGYRTVMDEAFF
>TRBD1|NA|TRBJ1-2|TRBV24-1
TGTGCCACCAGTGATTTCGGACAGGGGGCGAGGTATGGCTACACCTTC
CATSDFGQGARYGYTF
>TRBD2|NA|TRBJ2-3|TRBV5-1
TGCGCCAGCAGCATCGGGACTAGCGGGAGGAGAGGCGCAGATACGCAGTATTTT
CASSIGTSGRRGADTQYF
>NA|once|TRBJ1-4|TRBV5-6
TGTGCCAGCAGCCCCCACCGAGCAACTAATGAAAAACTGTTTTTT
CASSPHRATNEKLFF
>NA|NA|TRBJ2-2|TRBV12-3/TRBV12-4
TGTGCCAGCAGTTTAAGCTTCACCGGGGAGCTGTTTTTT
CASSLSFTGELFF
>NA|few|TRBJ2-7|TRBV5-1
TGCGCCAGCAGCTTGGGGAGCTCCTACGAGCAGTACTTC
CASSLGSSYEQYF
>TRBD2|NA|TRBJ2-3|TRBV6-2/TRBV6-3
TGTGCCAGCAGTTACAGAACTAGCGGACAGAATACGCAGTATTTT
CASSYRTSGQNTQYF
>NA|NA|TRBJ1-3|TRBV9
TGTGCCAGCAGCGTAGGGGGACTGAAAAACACCATATATTTT
CASSVGGLKNTIYF
>NA|once|TRBJ1-1|TRBV7-9
TGTGCCAGCAGCTTAACGACAGGGAACACTGAAGCTTTCTTT
CASSLTTGNTEAFF
>TRBD1|NA|TRBJ2-6|TRBV13
TGTGCCAGCAGCTTAGGGACAGGGTTCTCTGGGGCCAACGTCCTGACTTTC
CASSLGTGFSGANVLTF
>TRBD2|NA|TRBJ2-3|TRBV11-3
TGTGCCAGCAGCCCGGGACTAGCAGGAGATACGCAGTATTTT
CASSPGLAGDTQYF
>TRBD1|NA|TRBJ1-1|TRBV6-5
TGTGCCAGCAAAGAAGGGACAGATCCTGAAGCTTTCTTT
CASKEGTDPEAFF
>NA|NA|TRBJ2-7|TRBV4-3
TGCGCCAGCAGCCAAGATAGCTCGGGGGATTACGAGCAGTACTTC
CASSQDSSGDYEQYF
>NA|once|TRBJ1-2|TRBV5-1
TGCGCCAGCAGTCCTCCGCAGGGTGGCTACACCTTC
CASSPPQGGYTF
>TRBD1|NA|TRBJ2-6|TRBV11-3
TGTGCCAGCAGCTTAGCCGGACAGGGCTCTGGGGCCAACGTCCTGACTTTC
CASSLAGQGSGANVLTF
>NA|NA|TRBJ2-7|TRBV3-1/TRBV3-2
TGTGCCAGCAGCCAAGTTGGCGGCGGGGCCAGGAACGAGCAGTACTTC
CASSQVGGGARNEQYF
>NA|NA|TRBJ2-1|TRBV24-1
TGTGCCACCAGTGATTTTAAGGGGGATCTCTACAATGAGCAGTTCTTC
CATSDFKGDLYNEQFF
>NA|few|TRBJ1-4|TRBV4-3
TGCGCCAGCAGCCAAGGGATTTTACAGGGTACTAATGAAAAACTGTTTTTT
CASSQGILQGTNEKLFF
>TRBD2|once|TRBJ2-7|TRBV5-5
TGTGCCAGCTCCCCGGGACTAGAATACGAGCAGTACTTC
CASSPGLEYEQYF
>NA|NA|TRBJ1-1|TRBV19
TGTGCCAGTAGTACTCGACAGAACACTGAAGCTTTCTTT
CASSTRQNTEAFF
>NA|NA|TRBJ2-5|TRBV18
TGTGCCAGCTCACCTATGGGGGCTGTGACCCAGTACTTC
CASSPMGAVTQYF
>TRBD1|NA|TRBJ1-3|TRBV5-1
TGCGCCAGCAGGCCGGACAGGCCTACTGGAAACACCATATATTTT
CASRPDRPTGNTIYF
>TRBD1|NA|TRBJ1-2|TRBV14
TGTGCCAGCAGTCCTCGGACAGGACTATATGGCTACACCTTC
CASSPRTGLYGYTF
>TRBD1|once|TRBJ1-3|TRBV2
TGTGCCAGCAGTCTTCAGGACAGGGGGCGAGACACCATATATTTT
CASSLQDRGRDTIYF
>NA|NA|TRBJ1-4|TRBV10-3
TGTGCCATCAGTGCTTTTGAGGCAACTAATGAAAAACTGTTTTTT
CAISAFEATNEKLFF
>NA|NA|TRBJ1-1|TRBV13
TGTGCCAGCAGGTCGGGAGTGATTTCCACTGAAGCTTTCTTT
CASRSGVISTEAFF
>NA|NA|TRBJ1-1|TRBV6-2/TRBV6-3
TGTGCCAGCAGTAGAGGACAGATTGAAGCTTTCTTT
CASSRGQIEAFF
>TRBD1|NA|TRBJ1-2|TRBV4-1
TGCGCCAGCAGCCAAGCCATCATCCGGGACAGGGGATTGGGGGGGAATGGCTACACCTTC
CASSQAIIRDRGLGGNGYTF
>TRBD1|once|TRBJ2-5|TRBV18
TGTGCCAGCTCGCCTGGGACAGACCAAGAGACCCAGTACTTC
CASSPGTDQETQYF
>NA|NA|TRBJ2-6|TRBV18
TGTGCCAGCTCACCAGTCCAGATCTCTGGGGCCAACGTCCTGACTTTC
CASSPVQISGANVLTF
>TRBD1|NA|TRBJ2-5|TRBV5-1
TGCGCCAGCAGCGGAGGACAGGGGGCAGAGACCCAGTACTTC
CASSGGQGAETQYF
>NA|NA|TRBJ2-7|TRBV7-2
TGTGCCAGCAGCTTAGTCCATGGGGCCCATAGCGAGCAGTACTTC
CASSLVHGAHSEQYF
>NA|once|TRBJ2-5|TRBV18
TGTGCCAGCTCACCAAGGGGAGGTAGAGGAGAGACCCAGTACTTC
CASSPRGGRGETQYF